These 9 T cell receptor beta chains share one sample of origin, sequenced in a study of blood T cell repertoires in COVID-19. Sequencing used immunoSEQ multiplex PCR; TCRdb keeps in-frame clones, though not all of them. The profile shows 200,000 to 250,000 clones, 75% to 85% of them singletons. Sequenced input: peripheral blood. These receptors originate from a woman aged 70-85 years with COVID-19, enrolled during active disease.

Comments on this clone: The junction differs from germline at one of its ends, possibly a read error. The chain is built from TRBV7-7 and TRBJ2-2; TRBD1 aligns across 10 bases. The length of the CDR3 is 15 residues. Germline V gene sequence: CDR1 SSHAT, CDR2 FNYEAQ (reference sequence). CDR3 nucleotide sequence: TGTGCTAGCAGCCCTGGACAGGGGGGGTCCGGGGAGCTGTTTTTT. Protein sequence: CASSPGQGGSGELFF.

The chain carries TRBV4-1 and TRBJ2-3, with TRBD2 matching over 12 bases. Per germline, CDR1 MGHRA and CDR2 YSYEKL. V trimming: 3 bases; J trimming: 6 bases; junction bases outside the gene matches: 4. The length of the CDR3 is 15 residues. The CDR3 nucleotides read TGCGCCAGCAGCCAGAGGACTAGCGGGGATGATACGCAGTATTTT. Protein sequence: CASSQRTSGDDTQYF.

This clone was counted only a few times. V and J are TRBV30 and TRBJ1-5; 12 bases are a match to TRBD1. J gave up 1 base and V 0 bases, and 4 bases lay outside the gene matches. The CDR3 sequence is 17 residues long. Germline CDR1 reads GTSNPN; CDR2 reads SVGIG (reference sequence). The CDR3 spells CAWSVGTGGWSNQPQHF. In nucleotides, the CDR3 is TGTGCCTGGAGTGTTGGGACAGGGGGCTGGAGCAATCAGCCCCAGCATTTT.

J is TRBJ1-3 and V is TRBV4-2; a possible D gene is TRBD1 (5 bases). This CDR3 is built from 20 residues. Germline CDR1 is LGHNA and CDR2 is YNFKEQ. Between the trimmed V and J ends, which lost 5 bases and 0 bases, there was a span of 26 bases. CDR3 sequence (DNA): TGTGCCAGCAGCATAAAACTTCAGGGATCCGATGCCCTCTCTGGAAACACCATATATTTT. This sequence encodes CASSIKLQGSDALSGNTIYF.

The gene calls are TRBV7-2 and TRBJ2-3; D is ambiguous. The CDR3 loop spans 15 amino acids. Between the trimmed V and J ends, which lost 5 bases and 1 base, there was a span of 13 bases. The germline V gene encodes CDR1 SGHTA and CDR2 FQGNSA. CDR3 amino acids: CASSPVRVGTDTQYF. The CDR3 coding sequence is TGTGCCAGCAGCCCCGTACGAGTGGGCACAGATACGCAGTATTTT.

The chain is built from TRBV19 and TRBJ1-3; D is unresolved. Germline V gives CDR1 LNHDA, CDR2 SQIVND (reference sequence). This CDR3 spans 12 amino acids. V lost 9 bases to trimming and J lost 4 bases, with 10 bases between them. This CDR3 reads CASTRRGNTIYF. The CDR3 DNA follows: TGTGCCAGCACACGGAGGGGAAACACCATATATTTT.

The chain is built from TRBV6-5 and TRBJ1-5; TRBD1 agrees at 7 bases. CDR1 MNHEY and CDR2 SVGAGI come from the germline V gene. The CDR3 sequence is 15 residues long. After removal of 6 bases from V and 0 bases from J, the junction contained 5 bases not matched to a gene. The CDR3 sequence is CASRIDRVSNQPQHF. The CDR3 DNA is TGTGCCAGCAGAATAGACAGGGTTAGCAATCAGCCCCAGCATTTT.

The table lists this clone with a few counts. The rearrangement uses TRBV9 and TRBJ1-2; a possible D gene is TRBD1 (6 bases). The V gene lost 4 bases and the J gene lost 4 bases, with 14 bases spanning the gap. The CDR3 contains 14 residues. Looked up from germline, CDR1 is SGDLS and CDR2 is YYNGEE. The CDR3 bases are TGTGCCAGCAGCTCCCGGACAGACCGCTATGGCTACACCTTC. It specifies CASSSRTDRYGYTF.

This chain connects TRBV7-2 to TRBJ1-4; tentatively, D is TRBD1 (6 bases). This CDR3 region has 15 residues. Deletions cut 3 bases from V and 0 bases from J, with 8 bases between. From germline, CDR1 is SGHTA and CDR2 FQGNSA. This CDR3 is CASSFGQTTNEKLFF. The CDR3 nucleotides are TGTGCCAGCAGCTTCGGACAGACAACTAATGAAAAACTGTTTTTT.